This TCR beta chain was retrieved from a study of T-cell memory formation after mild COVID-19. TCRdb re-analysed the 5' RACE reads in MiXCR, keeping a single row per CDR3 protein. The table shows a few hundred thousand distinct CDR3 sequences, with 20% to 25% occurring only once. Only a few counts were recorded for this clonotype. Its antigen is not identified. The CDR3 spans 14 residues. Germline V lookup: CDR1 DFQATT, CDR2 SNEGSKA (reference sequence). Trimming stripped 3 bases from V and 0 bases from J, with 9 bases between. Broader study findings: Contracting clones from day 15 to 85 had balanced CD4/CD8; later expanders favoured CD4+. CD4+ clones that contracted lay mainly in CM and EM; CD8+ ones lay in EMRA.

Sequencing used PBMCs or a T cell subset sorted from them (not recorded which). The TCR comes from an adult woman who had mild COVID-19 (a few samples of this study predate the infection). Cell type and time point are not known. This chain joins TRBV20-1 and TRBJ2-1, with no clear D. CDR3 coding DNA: TGCAGTGCTAGGGCTTATCTCTCCTACAATGAGCAGTTCTTC. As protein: CSARAYLSYNEQFF.